The TCR beta chain described here comes from a study of identical twins. Whole-study findings and limits: Modelling approaches yielded underestimates of out-of-frame TCR alpha sharing between monozygotic twins.

As regards this clonotype: Its matching antigen is unknown.

Healthy Caucasians were all of the donors. TCRdb analysed the 5' RACE reads with MiXCR anew, one entry per CDR3 protein. The sample lists about 210,000 distinct CDR3 sequences, around 9.6% occurring once. V was pared by 1 base and J by 2 bases, with 8 bases between. The CDR3 runs 14 residues. The TCR originated in a woman younger than 30 in good health. Sequencing input: memory (CD45RO+) T cells sorted from blood. The chain recombines TRBV12-3 or TRBV12-4 with TRBJ1-2; D not certain. The CDR3 DNA reads as TGTGCCAGCAGTTTAGTTGCAGCCAACTATGGCTACACCTTC. This codes for CASSLVAANYGYTF.